The T cell receptor (beta chain) described here comes from a study of molecular identifiers for immune sequencing clone quantification. Looking at the study overall: Five aliquots were made in replicates from the RNA of roughly 21,000 or 96,000 naive CD8 cells, and four were sequenced.

Previously described methods and listed TCR primers produced bulk TCR libraries. Using its own MiXCR run on the PCR reads, TCRdb lists one record per CDR3 protein. The sample consists of 490,000 or so distinct CDR3 sequences, about 25% of them appearing once. CD8+CD4-CCR7+CD45RA+ cells were sorted as naive CD8 T cells. Per germline, CDR1 MNHEY and CDR2 SMNVEV (reference sequence). With V trimmed by 6 bases and J by 7 bases, 9 bases remained unmatched. The CDR3 length is 14 residues. The chain employs TRBV27 and TRBJ2-7; TRBD1 matches at 10 bases. The sequenced sample consisted of naive CD8+ T cells from blood, with Jurkat cell RNA spiked in. The sample's subset: FACS-sorted CD8+CD4-CCR7+CD45RA+ naive T cells. The TCR sequence derives from a human donor in good health. Some libraries in this study had Jurkat cell RNA spiked in. The CDR3 region has the DNA TGTGCCAGCAGCAAAGGACAGGGGGGTCGAGAGCAGTACTTC. Translation gives CASSKGQGGREQYF.